This entry features one T cell receptor beta chain sequence. Sorted-subset replicate PCR reactions were performed with approximately 190 ng DNA, corresponding to about 30,000 T cell genomes. Sequenced by immunoSEQ multiplex PCR; TCRdb stores in-frame clones only, minus some. The data show millions of clones, roughly 94% seen once. This specimen belongs to a study of shared clonotypes between healthy human individuals. Background on the study: Used for every donor were three CD4 naive, three CD4 memory, two CD8 naive and one CD8 memory plate.

From germline, CDR1 is MDHEN and CDR2 SYDVKM. The CDR3 covers 12 residues. J gave up 4 bases and V 11 bases, and 5 bases lay outside the gene matches. The chain recombines TRBV28 with TRBJ1-3; 7 bases align to TRBD1. Sequencing used naive CD4+ T cells sorted from blood. Subset denoted: CD45RA+ positively selected. The TCR originated in a man in his late teens or twenties in good health. CDR3 coding DNA: TGTGCCGCCGGGACAGTAGGAAACACCATATATTTT. It translates to CAAGTVGNTIYF.